Described below is a single T cell receptor (beta chain) sequence and its context. This record belongs to a study of blood T cell repertoires in COVID-19. Study-level information: Collection of acute and convalescent COVID-19 samples took place in the United States, Italy and Spain. The analysed material was cDNA or gDNA that came from T cells, B-cell-depleted T cells, or PBMCs.

The V gene's germline CDR1 is WSHSY and CDR2 SAAADI. The CDR3 covers 13 residues. The V end lost 11 bases, the J end lost 3 bases, and 16 bases lay between the germline ends. The authors' processing: Reference gene primer amplification in the assay estimated nucleated cell counts. Sequenced by immunoSEQ multiplex PCR; TCRdb stores in-frame clones only, minus some. V and J calls and clone size follow that table, whereas D and trimming were derived from the DNA. The sample records fewer than 80,000 clones, 90% being singletons. The material sequenced was peripheral blood. The clonotype comes from a man in his fifties with acute or convalescent COVID-19. The V call is TRBV10-2, the J call TRBJ2-5; D not resolved. CDR3 residues: CAASIGVKETQYF. Written as DNA, the CDR3 is TGCGCCGCGTCGATTGGTGTTAAAGAGACCCAGTACTTC.